Shown below are 29 T cell receptor beta chains from a single sample sequenced in a study of blood T cell repertoires in COVID-19. The protocol was immunoSEQ multiplex PCR, while the TCRdb copy is restricted to in-frame clones and leaves out a portion. Here the sample spans under 250,000 clones, around nine tenths being singletons. The sample consisted of peripheral blood. These receptors were collected from a middle-aged woman with acute or convalescent COVID-19.

This clone was seen a single time. CDR3 DNA: TGTGCCAGCAGCTTGGCAGCGGGGGCCGCAAATGAGCAGTTCTTC. Amino acids: CASSLAAGAANEQFF. The chain joins TRBV5-5 to TRBJ2-1; the match to TRBD2 covers 8 bases. Trimming at V came to 0 bases and at J to 7 bases, leaving 6 bases not matched to a gene. CDR3 length: 15 amino acids. Germline CDR1 reads SGHKS; CDR2 reads YYEKEE (reference sequence).

In this sample, this clone turned up a few times. V gene TRBV19 combines with J gene TRBJ2-3, with TRBD1 identical over 8 bases. Trimming removed 5 bases from V and 2 bases from J; junction bases left unmatched: 6. Germline V gene lookup returns CDR1 LNHDA and CDR2 SQIVND (reference sequence). This CDR3 is 15 amino acids long. The CDR3 region is CASSSATGVTDTQYF. The CDR3 region has the DNA TGTGCCAGTAGTTCGGCGACAGGGGTCACAGATACGCAGTATTTT.

The J gene is TRBJ1-2, the V gene TRBV12-2; the D call TRBD1 from the table was never checked on the DNA. TRBV12-2 is deemed a pseudogene. The CDR3 totals 14 residues. The CDR3 protein is CASRRDRAIYGYTF. For the CDR3, the DNA is TGTGCAAGTCGCCGCGACAGGGCCATCTATGGCTACACCTTC.

The V and J genes are TRBV24-1 and TRBJ2-1; weak D call: TRBD2 (6 bases). The V gene's germline CDR1 is KGHDR and CDR2 SFDVKD. With 5 bases removed from V and 6 bases from J, the gap between germline ends came to 13 bases. CDR3 length equals 14 residues. This CDR3 is CATSGTGLTNEQFF. The CDR3 DNA is TGTGCCACCAGTGGAACGGGACTCACCAATGAGCAGTTCTTC.

This chain joins TRBV6-5 and TRBJ1-1; TRBD1 matches 10 bases. The CDR3 has 14 amino acids. With 5 bases clipped from V and 3 bases from J, the junction kept 3 bases outside the gene matches. Germline assignment: CDR1 MNHEY and CDR2 SVGAGI. CDR3 residues: CASSRGTGDTEAFF. The CDR3 region has the DNA TGTGCCAGCAGTAGGGGGACAGGGGACACTGAAGCTTTCTTT.

This clone was detected only a few times. The gene calls are TRBV18 and TRBJ2-4, with TRBD1 identical over 7 bases. This CDR3 has 13 residues. V shed 2 bases, J shed 13 bases, and the junction held 8 bases outside the gene matches. CDR1 is KGHSH, CDR2 LQKENI, per germline. The CDR3 DNA reads TGTGCCAGCTCACCAGACGGGACAGAGGGACAGTACTTC. Translated: CASSPDGTEGQYF.

The chain has TRBV10-3 and TRBJ2-2, with 8 bases lining up with TRBD2. The CDR3 runs to 14 residues. In germline, CDR1 is ENHRY, CDR2 SYGVKD. Losses at the gene ends were 7 bases for V and 4 bases for J; bases not matched to a gene: 5. The CDR3 spells CAIKRGPSTGELFF. CDR3 coding DNA: TGTGCCATCAAGCGGGGGCCAAGCACCGGGGAGCTGTTTTTT.

V and J are TRBV14 and TRBJ2-2; 12 positions agree with TRBD1. The V gene end was trimmed by 4 bases and the J gene end by 6 bases; junction bases not matched to a gene: 9. Germline values: CDR1 SGHDN, CDR2 FVKESK. This CDR3 spans 17 amino acids. The CDR3 region has the DNA TGTGCCAGCAGCCGATATGGGGGGACAGGGGGCCCCGGGGAGCTGTTTTTT. Translation: CASSRYGGTGGPGELFF.

This clone was picked up a small number of times. The chain couples TRBV19 to TRBJ2-4; 11 nucleotides line up with TRBD1. The germline gives CDR1 LNHDA, CDR2 SQIVND (reference sequence). V shed 8 bases and J 2 bases; nucleotides not matched to a gene: 2. The CDR3 runs 14 residues. The CDR3 sequence is CASWDRGTKNIQYF. DNA of the CDR3: TGTGCCAGTTGGGACAGGGGGACCAAAAACATTCAGTACTTC.

The rearrangement uses TRBV2 and TRBJ2-7, with a weak D call TRBD2 (6 bases). Per the germline V gene, CDR1 is SNHLY and CDR2 is FYNNEI. V was cut by 6 bases and J by 0 bases, with 15 bases left in between. CDR3 length equals 15 residues. The CDR3 region has the DNA TGTGCCAGCAGGGGGGGAAGGACACCCTCCTACGAGCAGTACGTC. Protein: CASRGGRTPSYEQYV.

The V call is TRBV5-1, the J call TRBJ1-1; D is uncertain. The germline gives CDR1 SGHRS, CDR2 YFSETQ. V gave up 4 bases and J gave up 0 bases, with 10 bases separating them. The CDR3 has 14 amino acids. The CDR3 sequence: CASSPGRMNTEAFF. CDR3 bases: TGCGCCAGCAGCCCGGGTAGAATGAACACTGAAGCTTTCTTT. Looking up the rest from reference TRBV5-1 and TRBJ1-1 gives the full variable domain: KAGVTQTPRYLIKTRGQQVTLSCSPISGHRSVSWYQQTPGQGLQFLFEYFSETQRNKGNFPGRFSGRQFSNSRSEMNVSTLELGDSALYLCASSPGRMNTEAFFGQGTRLTVV.

This clone was seen a handful of times. The rearrangement joins TRBV19 to TRBJ2-3, with D possibly TRBD1 on 6 matching bases. From germline, CDR1 is LNHDA and CDR2 SQIVND (reference sequence). Trimming removed 10 bases from V and 2 bases from J, with 19 bases in between. CDR3 length: 15 residues. The CDR3 region is CATQRLQGHTDTQYF. DNA of the CDR3: TGTGCCACCCAAAGACTTCAGGGACACACAGATACGCAGTATTTT. Using reference TRBV19 and TRBJ2-3 for the parts outside the CDR3, the full variable domain is DGGITQSPKYLFRKEGQNVTLSCEQNLNHDAMYWYRQDPGQGLRLIYYSQIVNDFQKGDIAEGYSVSREKKESFPLTVTSAQKNPTAFYLCATQRLQGHTDTQYFGPGTRLTVL.

A word on this clone: This sample includes further DNA sequences coding for the same CDR3. V and J are TRBV6-5 and TRBJ1-2, with D tentatively TRBD1 (5 bases). Looked up from germline, CDR1 is MNHEY and CDR2 is SVGAGI. Trimming removed 6 bases at V and 1 base at J, with 9 bases between. The CDR3 contains 13 residues. CDR3 amino acids: CASRRDSNYGYTF. The CDR3 nucleotides are TGTGCCAGCAGAAGAGACAGTAACTATGGCTACACCTTC.

The genes are TRBV10-3 and TRBJ1-2; D gene ambiguous. The CDR3 spans 12 residues. The germline V gene encodes CDR1 ENHRY and CDR2 SYGVKD. The V and J ends lost 7 bases and 0 bases respectively, with 6 bases between them. The CDR3 DNA sequence: TGTGCCATCACCAGCGCTAACTATGGCTACACCTTC. It is translated as CAITSANYGYTF.

The V call is TRBV10-2, the J call TRBJ1-1, with 7 bases identical to TRBD1. Looked up from germline, CDR1 is WSHSY and CDR2 is SAAADI. The CDR3 covers 13 residues. V trimming: 5 bases; J trimming: 1 base; junction bases outside the gene matches: 1. As DNA, the CDR3 is TGCGCCAGCAGTCAGGGGGGGAACACTGAAGCTTTCTTT. The encoded protein is CASSQGGNTEAFF.

The V gene is TRBV6-2 or TRBV6-3, the J gene TRBJ2-3, with 9 bases fitting TRBD2. Per germline, CDR1 MNHEY and CDR2 SVGEGT. This CDR3 contains 16 residues. V shed 0 bases, J shed 6 bases, and the junction held 7 bases outside the gene matches. CDR3 sequence: CASSYSSRGGADTQYF. The CDR3 DNA sequence: TGTGCCAGCAGTTACTCCAGCCGCGGGGGGGCGGATACGCAGTATTTT.

The V and J genes are TRBV30 and TRBJ1-6; no firm D call. Germline lookup yields CDR1 GTSNPN and CDR2 SVGIG (reference sequence). This CDR3 is 16 amino acids long. Trimming pared 2 bases from V and 8 bases from J, leaving 19 bases between. The CDR3 nucleotides read TGTGCCTGGAGTACGGGTCTTCGGGGTCTAGATTCACCCCTCCACTTT. It codes for CAWSTGLRGLDSPLHF.

CDR3 sequence reads: CAIRRDSYNSPLHF. The CDR3, as DNA: TGTGCCATCAGACGGGACTCCTATAATTCACCCCTCCACTTT. V and J are TRBV10-3 and TRBJ1-6; the D is unclear. Trimming left V 6 bases short and J 0 bases short, with 6 bases between. Germline values: CDR1 ENHRY, CDR2 SYGVKD. This CDR3 region has 14 residues.

J is TRBJ2-2 and V is TRBV6-5; TRBD1 might be the D (5 bases). The CDR3 sequence is 15 residues long. Germline V lookup: CDR1 MNHEY, CDR2 SVGAGI. Between the trimmed V and J ends, which lost 6 bases and 3 bases, there was a span of 14 bases. The DNA for the CDR3 is TGTGCCAGCAGAGCAGGGTGGGGTTACACCGGGGAGCTGTTTTTT. Amino acid sequence: CASRAGWGYTGELFF.

This sequence joins TRBV29-1 and TRBJ2-5; 13 nucleotides align to TRBD2. CDR1 SQVTM and CDR2 ANQGSEA come from the germline V gene. Germline trimming cut 5 bases from V and 5 bases from J; bases unmatched to any gene: 2. The CDR3 spans 13 residues. The CDR3 sequence is CSVPTSGGETQYF. The CDR3 coding sequence is TGCAGCGTTCCGACTAGCGGGGGGGAGACCCAGTACTTC.

The chain employs TRBV5-1 and TRBJ2-2; D remains ambiguous. The CDR3 totals 14 residues. CDR1 is SGHRS, CDR2 YFSETQ, per germline. Deletions cut 4 bases from V and 2 bases from J, with 9 bases between. In DNA, the CDR3 is TGCGCCAGCAGCGAGAGAGGAAACACCGGGGAGCTGTTTTTT. This gives the protein CASSERGNTGELFF.

CDR3 residues: CASTLKGTGVEQYV. CDR3 coding DNA: TGTGCCAGCACTTTAAAGGGGACAGGGGTCGAGCAGTACGTC. The chain employs TRBV27 and TRBJ2-7; 10 bases agree with TRBD1. CDR3 length equals 14 residues. CDR1 is MNHEY, CDR2 SMNVEV, per germline (reference sequence).

This chain joins TRBV27 and TRBJ1-1, with TRBD1 as a possible D gene (5 bases). The CDR3 is 16 amino acids. CDR1 MNHEY and CDR2 SMNVEV come from the germline V gene (reference sequence). V lost 5 bases to trimming and J lost 0 bases, with 16 bases between them. The CDR3 bases are TGTGCCAGCAGTAGGTCTGGGCAGGGATTGAACACTGAAGCTTTCTTT. Encoded protein: CASSRSGQGLNTEAFF.

J is TRBJ1-5 and V is TRBV18; 7 bases match TRBD1. This CDR3 spans 15 amino acids. The J segment lost 0 bases and the V segment lost 4 bases, leaving 3 bases of the junction unmatched. Germline V gives CDR1 KGHSH, CDR2 LQKENI. Here the CDR3 DNA reads TGTGCCAGCTCACGGGACAGCTATAGCAATCAGCCCCAGCATTTT. Protein product: CASSRDSYSNQPQHF.

CDR3 DNA sequence: TGTGCCAGCAGCCCCCACCGGGGACTAGCGGGGGCCACAGATACGCAGTATTTT. Protein: CASSPHRGLAGATDTQYF. The V call is TRBV14, the J call TRBJ2-3; TRBD2 matches 14 bases. There are 18 residues in the CDR3. V lost 4 bases, J lost 2 bases, and 8 bases stayed unmatched. Germline CDR1 SGHDN, CDR2 FVKESK.

The chain recombines TRBV2 with TRBJ1-2; 7 nucleotides line up with TRBD1. The CDR3 is 13 residues long. Trimming cost V 4 bases and J 4 bases; bases outside gene matches: 3. In germline, CDR1 is SNHLY, CDR2 FYNNEI. The CDR3 here is CASSGDSPYGYTF. CDR3 in DNA: TGTGCCAGCAGTGGGGACAGCCCCTATGGCTACACCTTC. The full variable domain, in which reference TRBV2 and TRBJ1-2 provide the parts outside the CDR3, is EPEVTQTPSHQVTQMGQEVILRCVPISNHLYFYWYRQILGQKVEFLVSFYNNEISEKSEIFDDQFSVERPDGSNFTLKIRSTKLEDSAMYFCASSGDSPYGYTFGSGTRLTVV.

The chain joins TRBV7-2 to TRBJ1-1; 8 nucleotides match TRBD1. Germline assignment: CDR1 SGHTA and CDR2 FQGNSA. This CDR3 comprises 15 residues. V trimming: 2 bases; J trimming: 3 bases; junction bases outside the gene matches: 5. This CDR3 reads CASSLQGAQDTEAFF. The DNA for the CDR3 is TGTGCCAGCAGCTTACAGGGGGCGCAGGACACTGAAGCTTTCTTT.

This chain connects TRBV11-2 to TRBJ2-5; a possible D gene is TRBD2 (7 bases). The CDR3 contains 13 residues. The V gene's germline CDR1 is SGHAT and CDR2 FQNNGV. V lost 4 bases and J lost 4, with 10 bases in between. The CDR3 loop reads CASSWGGGETQYF. Written as DNA, the CDR3 is TGTGCCAGCAGCTGGGGGGGCGGAGAGACCCAGTACTTC.

In its sample, this clone was seen a few times. In DNA form, the CDR3 reads TGTGCCAGCAGCGTGGGATTGGGGACAGGGGGCGCAAAAATCTATGGCTACACCTTC. Its translation is CASSVGLGTGGAKIYGYTF. The chain combines TRBV9 with TRBJ1-2; TRBD1 aligns across 12 bases. Germline V gene lookup returns CDR1 SGDLS and CDR2 YYNGEE. V shed 2 bases, J shed 4 bases, and the junction held 15 bases outside the gene matches. The CDR3 covers 19 residues.